This passage covers 26 T cell receptor beta chains from one sample sequenced in a study of T cell repertoires in cytomegalovirus infection. MiXCR, applied by TCRdb to the reads, yields one record per CDR3 protein. This sample has nearly 700,000 distinct CDR3 sequences; 33% occur once, and the top ten carry about 18%. These TCRs' antigens remain unknown. The sequences come from cultured PBMCs, collected from culture after CMV antigen stimulation. The receptors come from a human donor in good health (CMV status not recorded). Some clones in this sample may be carry-over from other donors' samples.

This clonotype turned up a few times. The chain joins TRBV6-1 to TRBJ1-3; D remains ambiguous. The germline CDR1 and CDR2 sequences are MNHNS and SASEGT. The CDR3 is made up of 13 amino acids. The germline V and J ends were trimmed by 1 base and 4 bases, with 5 bases remaining between them. The CDR3 is CASSEVRGNTIYF. The DNA for the CDR3 is TGTGCCAGCAGTGAAGTGAGGGGAAACACCATATATTTT.

The gene calls are TRBV7-2 and TRBJ2-7; 9 bases are a match to TRBD1. The CDR3 is made up of 14 amino acids. J lost 6 bases, V lost 7 bases, and 10 bases had no gene match. Germline V gene sequence: CDR1 SGHTA, CDR2 FQGNSA. The DNA for the CDR3 is TGTGCCAGCACCCAGGACAGGGGCTACAGCGAGCAGTACTTC. Translating it yields CASTQDRGYSEQYF. The variable domain in full, with the rest retrieved from reference TRBV7-2 and TRBJ2-7, is GAGVSQSPSNKVTEKGKDVELRCDPISGHTALYWYRQSLGQGLEFLIYFQGNSAPDKSGLPSDRFSAERTGGSVSTLTIQRTQQEDSAVYLCASTQDRGYSEQYFGPGTRLTVT.

The chain employs TRBV19 and TRBJ2-3, with D uncertain. Germline V CDR1 and CDR2: LNHDA, SQIVND (reference sequence). CDR3 length: 15 residues. Trimming stripped 3 bases from V and 0 bases from J, with 10 bases between. CDR3 DNA: TGTGCCAGTAGTATGCTTCGGGCTAGCACAGATACGCAGTATTTT. It specifies CASSMLRASTDTQYF.

The chain couples TRBV2 to TRBJ2-1; D unresolved. Trimming shortened V by 1 base and J by 0 bases, and 7 bases separated the two germline ends. CDR1 and CDR2 from the germline V gene are SNHLY and FYNNEI. This CDR3 comprises 15 residues. CDR3 amino acids: CASSEGYGSYNEQFF. The DNA of the CDR3 is TGTGCCAGCAGTGAAGGCTACGGCTCCTACAATGAGCAGTTCTTC.

This clonotype came up many times. The chain couples TRBV7-2 to TRBJ2-7; 9 positions match TRBD2. Germline V gene lookup returns CDR1 SGHTA and CDR2 FQGNSA. The V gene end was trimmed by 0 bases and the J gene end by 4 bases; junction bases not matched to a gene: 4. The CDR3 has 15 amino acids. The CDR3 bases are TGTGCCAGCAGCTTAGCCGGGACTAGCCGGTACGAGCAGTACTTC. It encodes CASSLAGTSRYEQYF.

This clonotype has ten or more counts. V is TRBV7-2 and J is TRBJ1-1, with TRBD1 matching over 10 bases. The V gene's germline CDR1 is SGHTA and CDR2 FQGNSA. The V and J ends lost 5 bases and 2 bases, in that order; junction bases with no gene match: 5. The CDR3 has 15 residues. The CDR3 protein is CASSARDRGNTEAFF. In nucleotides, the CDR3 is TGTGCCAGCAGCGCGAGGGACAGGGGAAACACTGAAGCTTTCTTT.

This clonotype was picked up a small number of times. The chain joins TRBV23-1 to TRBJ2-5; TRBD1 is a possible D gene (6 bases). TRBV23-1 is recorded as an ORF, its role being uncertain. The germline V and J ends were trimmed by 8 bases and 5 bases, with 21 bases remaining between them. The length of the CDR3 is 15 residues. This CDR3 reads CASPRGCRGDETQYF. CDR3 bases: TGCGCCAGCCCCCGAGGGTGCAGGGGCGATGAGACCCAGTACTTC.

Ten or more counts support this clonotype. The gene calls are TRBV7-2 and TRBJ1-2; 7 nucleotides line up with TRBD1. V was pared by 5 bases and J by 4 bases, with 10 bases of the junction left unmatched. The CDR3 runs 15 residues. Germline V gene lookup returns CDR1 SGHTA and CDR2 FQGNSA. The chain's CDR3 is CASSPRTGDTYGYTF. The DNA for the CDR3 is TGTGCCAGCAGCCCGAGAACAGGGGATACCTATGGCTACACCTTC.

This clonotype came up once. The chain is built from TRBV10-3 and TRBJ2-5, with 7 nucleotides matching TRBD1. Losses at the gene ends were 0 bases for V and 2 bases for J; bases not matched to a gene: 9. This CDR3 region has 17 residues. The V gene's germline CDR1 is ENHRY and CDR2 SYGVKD. DNA of the CDR3: TGTGCCATCAGTGAGTCGTCACCCGCAGGGGGTCAAGAGACCCAGTACTTC. It specifies CAISESSPAGGQETQYF.

This clonotype appeared a few times. V and J are TRBV4-1 and TRBJ2-5, with 14 bases aligning to TRBD2. This CDR3 spans 16 amino acids. The ends lost 4 bases at V and 4 bases at J; junction bases unmatched: 5. The germline CDR1 and CDR2 sequences are MGHRA and YSYEKL. For the CDR3, the DNA is TGCGCCAGCAGCCCGCGCGGGACTAGCGGGGGAGAGACCCAGTACTTC. Translating it yields CASSPRGTSGGETQYF.

The chain employs TRBV4-1 and TRBJ2-1; D tentatively reads TRBD1 or TRBD2 (5 bases each). The CDR3 totals 17 residues. Trimming pared 4 bases from V and 9 bases from J, leaving 25 bases between. CDR1 MGHRA and CDR2 YSYEKL come from the germline V gene. The CDR3 sequence is CASSRYSGTVALGEQFF. CDR3 in DNA: TGCGCCAGCAGCCGCTACTCCGGGACCGTAGCGTTGGGTGAGCAGTTCTTC.

This clonotype was recorded at least ten times. This rearrangement joins TRBV7-2 to TRBJ2-5, with 7 nucleotides matching TRBD2. V dropped 6 bases and J dropped 7; count of bases not matched to a gene: 5. Germline V gene data show CDR1 as SGHTA and CDR2 as FQGNSA. The CDR3 runs to 12 residues. Here the CDR3 reads CASRSPGGTQYF. CDR3 coding DNA: TGTGCCAGCAGGTCTCCGGGGGGGACCCAGTACTTC.

The chain links TRBV7-9 to TRBJ1-1; no definite D call. V was clipped by 0 bases and J by 6 bases, with 14 bases between them. Germline V gene lookup returns CDR1 SEHNR and CDR2 FQNEAQ (reference sequence). The CDR3 has 15 residues. The CDR3 DNA reads as TGTGCCAGCAGCTTAGCGAGGAGTGTGGGGTCTGAAGCTTTCTTT. Protein: CASSLARSVGSEAFF.

The CDR3 nucleotides read TGTGCCAGCAGTGTCCTCAGGACTACCTCCTACGAGCAGTACTTC. This codes for CASSVLRTTSYEQYF. The chain employs TRBV6-5 and TRBJ2-7; D perhaps matches TRBD2 (6 bases). The V and J ends lost 5 bases and 0 bases respectively, with 14 bases between them. Germline-derived CDR1 and CDR2 are MNHEY and SVGAGI. CDR3 size: 15 residues.

This clonotype has a handful of counts. The chain combines TRBV19 with TRBJ2-1; weak D call: TRBD1 (5 bases). The length of the CDR3 is 14 residues. Per the germline V gene, CDR1 is LNHDA and CDR2 is SQIVND (reference sequence). The V end was cut by 7 bases, the J end by 8 bases, with 18 bases between. The CDR3 DNA reads TGTGCCAGTACTAGGGGCCCCCTCCGTGATGAGCAGTTCTTC. Protein product: CASTRGPLRDEQFF.

The chain is built from TRBV28 and TRBJ1-1; possibly TRBD1 for D (5 bases). The CDR3 runs 15 residues. With 6 bases removed from V and 1 base from J, the gap between germline ends came to 15 bases. The germline V gene encodes CDR1 MDHEN and CDR2 SYDVKM. The CDR3 reads CASRVWMTANTEAFF. The CDR3 bases are TGTGCCAGCAGGGTTTGGATGACAGCGAACACTGAAGCTTTCTTT.

This clonotype was seen many times. The chain links TRBV7-2 to TRBJ2-5; 10 bases align to TRBD1. V shed 5 bases, J shed 2 bases, and the junction held 8 bases outside the gene matches. CDR1 SGHTA and CDR2 FQGNSA come from the germline V gene. CDR3 length: 16 residues. The CDR3 region is CASSLGRTGGQETQYF. CDR3 nucleotides: TGTGCCAGCAGCCTAGGACGGACAGGGGGGCAAGAGACCCAGTACTTC.

The chain employs TRBV7-6 and TRBJ2-3; 9 bases are shared with TRBD2. From germline, CDR1 is SGHVS and CDR2 FNYEAQ. J was trimmed by 4 bases and V by 5 bases; bases with no gene match: 16. The CDR3 is made up of 18 amino acids. CDR3 region: CASSAHSIYSGSADTQYF. The DNA for the CDR3 is TGTGCCAGCAGCGCCCACAGTATATATAGCGGGAGCGCAGATACGCAGTATTTT.

As DNA, the CDR3 is TGTGCCAGCAGATACCGGGACAGGGGTGCTGGGGCCAACGTCCTGACTTTC. Amino acid sequence: CASRYRDRGAGANVLTF. This rearrangement joins TRBV12-3 or TRBV12-4 to TRBJ2-6; TRBD1 matches 10 bases. This CDR3 comprises 17 residues. Unmatched junction bases numbered 7, after V lost 6 bases and J lost 2 bases.

There are many counts of this clonotype. The genes are TRBV7-2 and TRBJ2-7; 12 bases line up with TRBD2. Trimming took 2 bases from V and 2 from J; bases not matched to a gene: 10. The CDR3 is made up of 18 amino acids. Germline V gene data show CDR1 as SGHTA and CDR2 as FQGNSA. The DNA of the CDR3 is TGTGCCAGCAGCTTATATGCGGTAACTAGCGGGGGGACCTACGAGCAGTACTTC. Translating gives CASSLYAVTSGGTYEQYF.

This clonotype turned up a few times. This chain links TRBV2 with TRBJ2-2; 12 bases match TRBD1. Germline V gene sequence: CDR1 SNHLY, CDR2 FYNNEI. This CDR3 comprises 14 residues. V lost 8 bases to trimming and J lost 6 bases; unmatched junction nucleotides: 4. The CDR3 DNA reads as TGTGCCAGCGGGGGACAGGGGGCCCCCGGGGAGCTGTTTTTT. Its translation is CASGGQGAPGELFF.

V gene TRBV4-1 combines with J gene TRBJ1-6; no clear D gene. Germline lookup yields CDR1 MGHRA and CDR2 YSYEKL. V lost 1 base and J lost 7, with 5 bases in between. The CDR3 consists of 13 residues. CDR3 loop: CASSQVLNSPLHF. The CDR3 nucleotides read TGCGCCAGCAGCCAAGTGCTAAATTCACCCCTCCACTTT.

The chain joins TRBV18 to TRBJ2-7; D is unclear. The CDR3 length is 18 residues. Germline CDR1 is KGHSH and CDR2 is LQKENI. Trimming stripped 2 bases from V and 3 bases from J, with 23 bases between. In DNA form, the CDR3 reads TGTGCCAGCTCACCAGCAATGTTGGGCCAGCTAACCCTCTACGAGCAGTACTTC. Its protein product is CASSPAMLGQLTLYEQYF.

This clonotype was detected only a few times. The chain carries TRBV27 and TRBJ1-3; tentatively, D is TRBD1 (6 bases). There are 16 residues in the CDR3. Germline V CDR1 and CDR2: MNHEY, SMNVEV (reference sequence). Trimming pared 5 bases from V and 3 bases from J, leaving 17 bases between. CDR3 sequence (DNA): TGTGCCAGCAGTCCCCACCCGGGGGCCCTTGGAAACACCATATATTTT. It codes for CASSPHPGALGNTIYF.

There are a few counts of this clonotype. The gene calls are TRBV2 and TRBJ2-5; no definite D call. Trimming took off 7 bases at V and 2 bases at J, with 14 bases between the two ends. The CDR3 totals 14 residues. CDR1 SNHLY and CDR2 FYNNEI come from the germline V gene. CDR3 nucleotides: TGTGCCAGCACTTTTAACGGTTTACAAGAGACCCAGTACTTC. Amino acids: CASTFNGLQETQYF.

The chain recombines TRBV7-2 with TRBJ1-3, with 8 positions matching TRBD1. The CDR3 has 18 residues. Germline CDR1 and CDR2: SGHTA and FQGNSA. Germline trimming cut 5 bases from V and 0 bases from J; bases unmatched to any gene: 12. This CDR3 reads CASSLRQGSSHSGNTIYF. The CDR3 region has the DNA TGTGCCAGCAGCCTCCGACAGGGGTCCTCGCACTCTGGAAACACCATATATTTT.